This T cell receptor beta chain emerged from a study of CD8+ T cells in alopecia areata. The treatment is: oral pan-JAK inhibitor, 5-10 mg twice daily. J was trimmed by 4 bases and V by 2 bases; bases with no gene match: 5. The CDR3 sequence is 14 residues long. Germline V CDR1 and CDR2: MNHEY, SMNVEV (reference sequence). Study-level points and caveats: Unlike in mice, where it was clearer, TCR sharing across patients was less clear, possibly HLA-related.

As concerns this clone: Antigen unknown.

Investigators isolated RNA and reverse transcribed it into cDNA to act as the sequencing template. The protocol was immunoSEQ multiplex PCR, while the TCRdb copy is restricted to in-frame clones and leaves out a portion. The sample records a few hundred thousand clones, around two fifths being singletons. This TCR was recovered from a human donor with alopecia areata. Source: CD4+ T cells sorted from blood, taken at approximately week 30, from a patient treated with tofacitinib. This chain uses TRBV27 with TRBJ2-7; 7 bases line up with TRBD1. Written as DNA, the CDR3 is TGTGCCAGCAGTTTAGGTAGGGGGCAATACGAGCAGTACTTC. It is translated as CASSLGRGQYEQYF.